These 9 T cell receptor beta chains share one sample of origin, sequenced in a study of blood T cell repertoires in COVID-19. This table comes from immunoSEQ multiplex PCR, and its TCRdb copy is limited to in-frame clones, with some not included. This sample has around 500,000 clones, with around 89% found just once. Input material: PBMCs or T cells enriched from blood (not recorded which). Receptor source: a woman between 35 and 50 years old who had recovered from COVID-19.

J is TRBJ2-2 and V is TRBV24-1, with a tentative D call TRBD2 (6 bases). The V end was cut by 4 bases, the J end by 1 base, with 9 bases between. Germline CDR1 reads KGHDR; CDR2 reads SFDVKD. The CDR3 runs to 15 residues. The CDR3 DNA sequence: TGTGCCACCAGTGAATGGGGGGAGAACACCGGGGAGCTGTTTTTT. Protein: CATSEWGENTGELFF.

J is TRBJ2-7 and V is TRBV6-1; maybe TRBD2 (6 bases). Germline lookup yields CDR1 MNHNS and CDR2 SASEGT. The V end was cut by 3 bases, the J end by 4 bases, with 10 bases between. The CDR3 is made up of 13 amino acids. CDR3 sequence (DNA): TGTGCCAGCAGTGACGGGAGTAGGTACGAGCAGTACTTC. Encoded protein: CASSDGSRYEQYF.

This chain connects TRBV11-3 to TRBJ2-7; 7 bases line up with TRBD2. V lost 5 bases and J lost 2; bases outside the gene matches: 9. Germline V gene sequence: CDR1 SGHNT, CDR2 YENEEA. CDR3 length equals 15 residues. The CDR3, as DNA: TGTGCCAGCAGCCCGAGGTCTAGCGGAACCTACGAGCAGTACTTC. Residues: CASSPRSSGTYEQYF.

Of note for this clone: This same CDR3 is encoded by further DNA sequences in the sample. The chain employs TRBV27 and TRBJ2-7; TRBD1 matches 9 bases. This CDR3 is 13 amino acids long. V was clipped by 3 bases and J by 6 bases; unmatched bases: 3. Germline values: CDR1 MNHEY, CDR2 SMNVEV (reference sequence). CDR3 residues: CASSLGQGSEQYF. The CDR3 nucleotides read TGTGCCAGCAGTTTGGGACAGGGAAGCGAGCAGTACTTC.

This clone has just a few counts. V usage is TRBV2 and J usage is TRBJ1-3, with D maybe TRBD1 (6 bases). The CDR3 sequence is 16 residues long. V dropped 2 bases and J dropped 1 base, with 12 bases sitting between them. The germline gives CDR1 SNHLY, CDR2 FYNNEI. CDR3 region: CASSEFKGTSGNTIYF. Written as DNA, the CDR3 is TGTGCCAGCAGTGAATTCAAGGGGACATCTGGAAACACCATATATTTT.

The chain is built from TRBV10-1 and TRBJ1-5; D call uncertain. Trimming took off 3 bases at V and 6 bases at J, with 12 bases between the two ends. The CDR3 consists of 14 residues. CDR1 and CDR2 (germline): WNHNN, SYGVQD (reference sequence). CDR3 DNA sequence: TGCGCCAGCAGTGAATCCCCCGCGGGTCAGCCCCAGCATTTT. Its protein is CASSESPAGQPQHF.

This clone was observed a single time. The chain combines TRBV13 with TRBJ1-1; no definite D call. The CDR3 loop spans 13 amino acids. Trimming took 3 bases from V and 2 from J, leaving 7 bases between them. Germline CDR1 PRHDT, CDR2 FYEKMQ (reference sequence). The CDR3 nucleotides are TGTGCCAGCAGCTTTGCGATTAACACTGAAGCTTTCTTT. Protein sequence: CASSFAINTEAFF.

The CDR3 coding sequence is TGTGCCAGCAACAAAAGGGGGGGAGATACGCAGTATTTT. It specifies CASNKRGGDTQYF. The chain recombines TRBV6-5 with TRBJ2-3, with a tentative D call TRBD2 (7 bases). Trimming removed 7 bases from V and 5 bases from J, with 13 bases in between. The CDR3 has 13 amino acids. Germline loops: CDR1 MNHEY, CDR2 SVGAGI.

The rearrangement joins TRBV13 to TRBJ1-2; maybe TRBD1 (5 bases). Germline lookup yields CDR1 PRHDT and CDR2 FYEKMQ (reference sequence). Between the trimmed V and J ends, which lost 0 bases and 8 bases, there was a span of 13 bases. The CDR3 is 14 amino acids. The CDR3: CASSLGEGGEGYTF. CDR3 sequence (DNA): TGTGCCAGCAGCTTAGGCGAGGGAGGGGAGGGCTACACCTTC.